Below are 5 T cell receptor beta chains sequenced from a single sample in a study of T cell changes during pregnancy in multiple sclerosis. TCRdb's table, derived via immunoSEQ multiplex PCR, lists solely in-frame clones and lacks some. The sample gives 75,000 to 85,000 clones, 93% of which show up once; 2.5% is in the top ten. The material was peripheral blood, obtained in the second trimester of pregnancy. These receptors were taken from a female donor with multiple sclerosis, enrolled in a pregnancy study.

The rearrangement joins TRBV4-1 to TRBJ2-2; no firm D call. The CDR3 runs to 13 residues. Trimming took 1 base from V and 6 from J, leaving 6 bases between them. Germline V gene data show CDR1 as MGHRA and CDR2 as YSYEKL. Here the CDR3 reads CASSQVSSGELFF. CDR3 DNA sequence: TGCGCCAGCAGCCAAGTCTCGTCCGGGGAGCTGTTTTTT.

The rearrangement joins TRBV7-9 to TRBJ2-7; 9 bases are a match to TRBD1. CDR1 SEHNR and CDR2 FQNEAQ come from the germline V gene (reference sequence). The trim removed 4 bases at V and 2 bases at J, leaving 6 bases unmatched. This CDR3 comprises 15 residues. CDR3: CASSSTGGNTYEQYF. Written as DNA, the CDR3 is TGTGCCAGCAGCTCAACAGGGGGCAACACCTACGAGCAGTACTTC. Full variable domain (remainder filled in from reference TRBV7-9 and TRBJ2-7): DTGVSQNPRHKITKRGQNVTFRCDPISEHNRLYWYRQTLGQGPEFLTYFQNEAQLEKSRLLSDRFSAERPKGSFSTLEIQRTEQGDSAMYLCASSSTGGNTYEQYFGPGTRLTVT.

The J gene is TRBJ1-1, the V gene TRBV6-6, with D unclear. V shed 7 bases and J shed 2 bases, with 8 bases lying between them. The germline CDR1 and CDR2 sequences are MNHNY and SVGAGI (reference sequence). The CDR3 length is 12 residues. The CDR3 DNA reads TGTGCCAGCACCGGGGATAACACTGAAGCTTTCTTT. Amino acids: CASTGDNTEAFF.

V usage is TRBV6-1 and J usage is TRBJ2-4; TRBD2 matches 8 bases. The CDR3 loop spans 14 amino acids. Trimming took 4 bases from V and 4 from J; bases not matched to a gene: 3. The V gene's germline CDR1 is MNHNS and CDR2 SASEGT. Here the CDR3 DNA reads TGTGCCAGCAGTGCGGGACTAGGAAAAAACATTCAGTACTTC. Translating gives CASSAGLGKNIQYF.

The chain recombines TRBV4-2 with TRBJ2-3, with no clear D. Trimming removed 1 base at V and 4 bases at J, with 6 bases between. Germline V lookup: CDR1 LGHNA, CDR2 YNFKEQ. This CDR3 region has 13 residues. CDR3 in amino acids: CASSQGSPDTQYF. As DNA, the CDR3 is TGTGCCAGCAGCCAAGGTAGTCCAGATACGCAGTATTTT.